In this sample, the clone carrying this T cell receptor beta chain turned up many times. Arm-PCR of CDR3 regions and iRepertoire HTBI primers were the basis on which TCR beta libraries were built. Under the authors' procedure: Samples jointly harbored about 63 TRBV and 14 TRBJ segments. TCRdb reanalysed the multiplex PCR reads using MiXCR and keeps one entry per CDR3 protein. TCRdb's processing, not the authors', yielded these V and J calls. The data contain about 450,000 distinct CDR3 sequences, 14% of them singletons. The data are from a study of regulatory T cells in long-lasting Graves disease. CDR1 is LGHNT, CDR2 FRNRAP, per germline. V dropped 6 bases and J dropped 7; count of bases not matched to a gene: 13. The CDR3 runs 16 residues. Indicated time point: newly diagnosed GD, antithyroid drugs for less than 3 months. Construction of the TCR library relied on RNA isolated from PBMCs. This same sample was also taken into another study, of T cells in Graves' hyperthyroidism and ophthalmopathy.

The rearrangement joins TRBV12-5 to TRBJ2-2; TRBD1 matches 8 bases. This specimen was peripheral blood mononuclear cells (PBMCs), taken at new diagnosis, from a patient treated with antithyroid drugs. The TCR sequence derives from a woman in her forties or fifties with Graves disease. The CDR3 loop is CASGQGAGSLVGELFF. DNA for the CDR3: TGTGCTAGTGGGCAGGGGGCAGGGTCATTGGTCGGGGAGCTGTTTTTT. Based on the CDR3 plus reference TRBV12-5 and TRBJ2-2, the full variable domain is DARVTQTPRHKVTEMGQEVTMRCQPILGHNTVFWYRQTMMQGLELLAYFRNRAPLDDSGMPKDRFSAEMPDATLATLKIQPSEPRDSAVYFCASGQGAGSLVGELFFGEGSRLTVL.